This T cell receptor beta chain was captured in a study of blood T cells in healthy people across ages. Germline V lookup: CDR1 MNHEY, CDR2 SMNVEV (reference sequence). The V end was cut by 10 bases, the J end by 2 bases, with 14 bases between. The CDR3 has 13 residues. Combining a sample-barcoded 5' primer with a J-beta primer mix, a second PCR ran for 7 to 11 cycles. Each CDR3 protein is one row after TCRdb ran MiXCR on the 5' RACE reads. The data contain 1,300,000 or so distinct CDR3 sequences, roughly 60% of them singletons. Roughly 9.5 milliliters of peripheral blood were drawn from each donor into EDTA-treated tubes. Total RNA was isolated from each sample in quantities of at least 6 micrograms.

The chain recombines TRBV27 with TRBJ1-1, with D unresolved. The sample comprised blood. The TCR comes from a man between 18 and 35 years old in good health. The CDR3, as DNA: TGTGCCACCCTGGAGCACGGTAACACTGAAGCTTTCTTT. Protein product: CATLEHGNTEAFF.